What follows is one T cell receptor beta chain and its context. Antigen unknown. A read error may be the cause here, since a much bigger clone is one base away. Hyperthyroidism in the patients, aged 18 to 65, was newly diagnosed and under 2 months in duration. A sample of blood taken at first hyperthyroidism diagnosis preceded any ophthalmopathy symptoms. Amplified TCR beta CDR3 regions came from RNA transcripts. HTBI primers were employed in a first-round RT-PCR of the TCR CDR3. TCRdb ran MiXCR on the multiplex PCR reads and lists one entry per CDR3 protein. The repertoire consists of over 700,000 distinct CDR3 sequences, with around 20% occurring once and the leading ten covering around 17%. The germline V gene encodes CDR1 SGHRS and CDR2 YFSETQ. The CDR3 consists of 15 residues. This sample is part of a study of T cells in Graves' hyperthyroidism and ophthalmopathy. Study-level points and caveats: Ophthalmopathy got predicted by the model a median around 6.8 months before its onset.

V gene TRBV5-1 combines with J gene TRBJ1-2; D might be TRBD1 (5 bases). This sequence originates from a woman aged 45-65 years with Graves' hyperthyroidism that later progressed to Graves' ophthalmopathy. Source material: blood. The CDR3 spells CVSSHLGGAGYGYTF. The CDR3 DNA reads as TGCGTCAGCAGCCACTTAGGCGGGGCCGGCTATGGCTACACCTTC.